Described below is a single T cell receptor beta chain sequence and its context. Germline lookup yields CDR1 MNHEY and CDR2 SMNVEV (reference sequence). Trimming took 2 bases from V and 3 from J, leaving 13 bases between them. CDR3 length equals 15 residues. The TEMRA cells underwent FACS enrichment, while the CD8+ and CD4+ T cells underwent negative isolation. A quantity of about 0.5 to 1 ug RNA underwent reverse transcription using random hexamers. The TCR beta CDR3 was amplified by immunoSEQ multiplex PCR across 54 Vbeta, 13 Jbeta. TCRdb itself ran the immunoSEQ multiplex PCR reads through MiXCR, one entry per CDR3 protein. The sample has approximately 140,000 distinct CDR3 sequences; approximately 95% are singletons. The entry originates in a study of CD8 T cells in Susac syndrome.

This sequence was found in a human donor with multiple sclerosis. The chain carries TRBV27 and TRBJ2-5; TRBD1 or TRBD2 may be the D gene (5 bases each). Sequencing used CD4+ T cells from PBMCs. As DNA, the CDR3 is TGTGCCAGCAGTTTACTGGGTCTGGGGGAAGAGACCCAGTACTTC. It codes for CASSLLGLGEETQYF.